The 9 T cell receptor beta chains below were found in one sample sequenced in a study of cytomegalovirus exposure and HLA in healthy donors. The method was immunoSEQ multiplex PCR; TCRdb's version includes in-frame clones alone and lacks a portion of them. The data hold around 300,000 clones, with around 90% observed a single time. The material sequenced was PBMCs. Receptor source: a woman aged 25 to 39 in good health and CMV-seropositive.

The rearrangement uses TRBV6-5 and TRBJ1-2; the D is unclear. The CDR3 is made up of 12 amino acids. Germline V CDR1 and CDR2: MNHEY, SVGAGI. V was clipped by 6 bases and J by 4 bases, with 9 bases between them. CDR3 in amino acids: CASSETGYGYTF. CDR3 sequence (DNA): TGTGCCAGCAGCGAGACTGGCTATGGCTACACCTTC.

The gene calls are TRBV2 and TRBJ2-7; a possible D gene is TRBD2 (6 bases). The germline CDR1 and CDR2 sequences are SNHLY and FYNNEI. The CDR3 runs to 12 residues. The V gene lost 6 bases and the J gene lost 2 bases, with 8 bases spanning the gap. CDR3 in DNA: TGTGCCAGCAGGACGGGAGCCTACGAGCAGTACTTC. Translated: CASRTGAYEQYF.

The chain has TRBV27 and TRBJ1-1; perhaps TRBD1 as D (6 bases). The ends were cut back, 8 bases at V and 0 bases at J, with 16 bases in the middle. The germline gives CDR1 MNHEY, CDR2 SMNVEV (reference sequence). This CDR3 contains 15 residues. The CDR3 bases are TGTGCCAGCCAGGATGGGGGCCCGATGAACACTGAAGCTTTCTTT. It specifies CASQDGGPMNTEAFF.

This clone came up many times. V and J are TRBV11-2 and TRBJ2-2; tentative D call: TRBD2 (6 bases). This CDR3 has 14 residues. The V and J ends lost 2 bases and 6 bases respectively, with 10 bases between them. CDR1 is SGHAT, CDR2 FQNNGV, per germline. The CDR3 spells CASSLMAGSGELFF. Written as DNA, the CDR3 is TGTGCCAGCAGCTTAATGGCGGGATCCGGGGAGCTGTTTTTT.

This sequence joins TRBV5-1 and TRBJ1-1, with 8 nucleotides matching TRBD1. Germline V gives CDR1 SGHRS, CDR2 YFSETQ. Trimming at V came to 7 bases and at J to 5 bases, leaving 10 bases not matched to a gene. The CDR3 totals 14 residues. The DNA of the CDR3 is TGCGCCAGCGCACAGGGGGGGCTTAGAACTGAAGCTTTCTTT. Translation: CASAQGGLRTEAFF.

The chain couples TRBV7-2 to TRBJ1-1, with unresolved D. CDR3 size: 14 residues. The V and J ends lost 1 base and 3 bases respectively, with 9 bases between them. CDR1 is SGHTA and CDR2 is FQGNSA in the germline V gene. As DNA, the CDR3 is TGTGCCAGCAGCTTAGAAGCGCCAGACACTGAAGCTTTCTTT. Translated: CASSLEAPDTEAFF.

The chain recombines TRBV27 with TRBJ2-3, with a possible D match to TRBD2 (5 bases). The length of the CDR3 is 14 residues. Germline V gene lookup returns CDR1 MNHEY and CDR2 SMNVEV (reference sequence). The V end lost 6 bases, the J end lost 3 bases, and 13 bases lay between the germline ends. CDR3 sequence reads: CASSPRRTTDTQYF. CDR3 in DNA: TGTGCCAGCAGCCCGAGGCGGACTACAGATACGCAGTATTTT.

V gene TRBV6-6 combines with J gene TRBJ1-5; 9 bases are shared with TRBD1. There are 14 residues in the CDR3. Germline CDR1 and CDR2: MNHNY and SVGAGI (reference sequence). After removal of 11 bases from V and 1 base from J, the junction contained 6 bases not matched to a gene. CDR3 nucleotide sequence: TGTGCCGTCCGGACAGGGGAAAGCAATCAGCCCCAGCATTTT. Residues: CAVRTGESNQPQHF.

This rearrangement joins TRBV6-4 to TRBJ2-1, with a tentative D call TRBD2 (6 bases). V was trimmed by 2 bases and J by 6 bases, leaving 17 bases between them. Germline V gene data show CDR1 as MRHNA and CDR2 as SNTAGT. The CDR3 consists of 16 residues. As DNA, the CDR3 is TGTGCCAGCAGTGACCAGGTCGGGAGTCAAGCCAATGAGCAGTTCTTC. It codes for CASSDQVGSQANEQFF.